One and the same sample provided the 9 T cell receptor beta chains below, sequenced in a study of blood T cell repertoires in COVID-19. Some clones are missing from TCRdb's copy, which holds only in-frame ones; the method was immunoSEQ multiplex PCR. In the table there are 150,000 to 200,000 clones, approximately 84% of which are singletons. Sample: peripheral blood. Receptors were obtained from a woman aged 80 or over with acute or convalescent COVID-19.

This sequence joins TRBV30 and TRBJ2-5; possibly TRBD2 for D (5 bases). Germline-derived CDR1 and CDR2 are GTSNPN and SVGIG (reference sequence). V lost 2 bases, J lost 5 bases, and 12 bases lay in between. There are 13 residues in the CDR3. DNA of the CDR3: TGTGCCTGGAGTTTGGAGGTCGGGGAGACCCAGTACTTC. It specifies CAWSLEVGETQYF.

The chain uses TRBV25-1 and TRBJ2-1; TRBD1 aligns across 11 bases. CDR3 length: 14 residues. The V gene end was trimmed by 3 bases and the J gene end by 8 bases; junction bases not matched to a gene: 3. From germline, CDR1 is MGHDK and CDR2 SYGVNS. CDR3 sequence reads: CASSEDRGHDEQFF. The DNA for the CDR3 is TGTGCCAGCAGTGAGGACAGGGGGCACGATGAGCAGTTCTTC.

The rearrangement uses TRBV9 and TRBJ2-7; D perhaps matches TRBD1 (5 bases). Trimming pared 0 bases from V and 1 base from J, leaving 11 bases between. The CDR3 loop spans 15 amino acids. The germline V gene has CDR1 SGDLS and CDR2 YYNGEE. CDR3 amino acids: CASSVGVGQSYEQYF. The CDR3 region has the DNA TGTGCCAGCAGCGTAGGGGTGGGGCAGTCCTACGAGCAGTACTTC.

This clone was picked up a small number of times. The chain joins TRBV3-1 (or the pseudogene TRBV3-2) to TRBJ2-1, with D maybe TRBD2 (5 bases). The CDR3 sequence is 20 residues long. Germline CDR1 LGHDT, CDR2 YNNKEL (reference sequence). Trimming left V 0 bases short and J 3 bases short, with 24 bases between. CDR3 residues: CASSQDLVGEDPLYYNEQFF. The CDR3 DNA reads as TGTGCCAGCAGCCAAGATCTCGTGGGAGAGGACCCTCTCTACTACAATGAGCAGTTCTTC.

V usage is TRBV19 and J usage is TRBJ1-1, with a possible D match to TRBD1 (6 bases). CDR1 is LNHDA and CDR2 is SQIVND in the germline V gene (reference sequence). The CDR3 length is 14 residues. V was trimmed by 3 bases and J by 3 bases, leaving 11 bases between them. The CDR3 is CASSMYKGDTEAFF. In DNA, the CDR3 is TGTGCCAGTAGTATGTATAAGGGGGACACTGAAGCTTTCTTT. Drawing the rest from reference TRBV19 and TRBJ1-1, the complete variable domain is DGGITQSPKYLFRKEGQNVTLSCEQNLNHDAMYWYRQDPGQGLRLIYYSQIVNDFQKGDIAEGYSVSREKKESFPLTVTSAQKNPTAFYLCASSMYKGDTEAFFGQGTRLTVV.

The V call is TRBV19, the J call TRBJ1-5, with TRBD1 matching over 8 bases. Germline assignment: CDR1 LNHDA and CDR2 SQIVND (reference sequence). With 1 base clipped from V and 3 bases from J, the junction kept 5 bases outside the gene matches. The CDR3 contains 16 residues. CDR3 DNA: TGTGCCAGTAGTATAGTCGCCAGGGGGCTCAATCAGCCCCAGCATTTT. Translated, it gives CASSIVARGLNQPQHF.

The chain combines TRBV6-5 with TRBJ1-5; 7 bases line up with TRBD1. The CDR3 totals 15 residues. Germline trimming cut 0 bases from V and 9 bases from J; bases unmatched to any gene: 8. Germline V gene data show CDR1 as MNHEY and CDR2 as SVGAGI. The DNA for the CDR3 is TGTGCCAGCAGTTACTCCCGGACAGGCCGACGGCCCCAGCATTTT. Translating gives CASSYSRTGRRPQHF.

Regarding this clone: The junction differs from germline at one of its ends, possibly a read error. The rearrangement uses TRBV27 and TRBJ2-5; 9 bases are a match to TRBD2. CDR3 length equals 12 residues. Germline values: CDR1 MNHEY, CDR2 SMNVEV (reference sequence). CDR3 DNA sequence: TGTGCCAGCAGTTTAATTGGGACTAGCTGGAACTTC. This codes for CASSLIGTSWNF.

V usage is TRBV19 and J usage is TRBJ2-7; a weak D match, TRBD1 (5 bases). This CDR3 contains 13 residues. In germline, CDR1 is LNHDA, CDR2 SQIVND (reference sequence). V lost 1 base to trimming and J lost 5 bases, with 9 bases between them. The CDR3 reads CASSIAQGNEQYF. The DNA of the CDR3 is TGTGCCAGTAGTATAGCCCAGGGCAACGAGCAGTACTTC.